Included here is one T cell receptor (beta chain) sequence, with context. Its binding antigen is unknown. Base qualities are not at hand, and no much larger clone is one base apart. TCRdb records Illumina HiSeq 1500 as the sequencer. TCRdb took the public reads, trimmed them with fastp at Q25, ran MiXCR for clone calling and kept in-frame beta chains. Rows with one shared CDR3 protein collapse into an entry with the most common genes and DNA. The table for this sample lists some 560,000 distinct CDR3 sequences; 40% of them were counted only once. Together, the top ten hold around 48% of the sample. Unmatched junction bases come to 6, with V trimmed by 0 bases and J by 0 bases. Spanning cysteine to phenylalanine, the CDR3 consists of 18 amino acids. Only the CDR3 part of the read is kept: 54 bases, read in frame from the first base. Looking up the germline V gene yields CDR1 SGHRS and CDR2 YFSETQ. The treatment or condition label, read with the paper, signifies: in vitro stimulation with specific CMV peptide epitopes to enrich CMV-specific T cells.

The data belong to a study of T cell repertoires in cytomegalovirus infection (dated 2019 in TCRdb). For the study in its entirety: Recently identified HLA-C-restricted CMV epitopes, whose presentation resists viral immunomodulation, were targeted by peptide stimulations together with well-studied HLA-B-restricted epitopes. Donor HLA type was relevant to the analysis, as public TCR beta signatures indicated carriage of CMV infection together with the matching HLA type.

The full study reports these points: In both this cohort and an independent 352-donor cohort, the cumulative frequency of public TCR beta family members distinguished carriers of CMV infection plus the relevant HLA type. The ex vivo response was dominated by HLA-C-restricted CMV-specific TCR beta clonotypes, which also provided the single most frequent clonotype in two of eight donors.

This chain joins TRBV5-1 to TRBJ2-1; 10 junctional bases match TRBD2. This clonotype was obtained from a human donor in good health (CMV status not recorded). Some clones in this sample may be carry-over from other donors' samples. This material consisted of cultured PBMCs, taken from culture after CMV antigen stimulation. The DNA sequence is given as TGCGCCAGCAGCTTGGGACTAGCGGGTTCTAGCTCCTACAATGAGCAGTTCTTC. This yields the protein CASSLGLAGSSSYNEQFF.